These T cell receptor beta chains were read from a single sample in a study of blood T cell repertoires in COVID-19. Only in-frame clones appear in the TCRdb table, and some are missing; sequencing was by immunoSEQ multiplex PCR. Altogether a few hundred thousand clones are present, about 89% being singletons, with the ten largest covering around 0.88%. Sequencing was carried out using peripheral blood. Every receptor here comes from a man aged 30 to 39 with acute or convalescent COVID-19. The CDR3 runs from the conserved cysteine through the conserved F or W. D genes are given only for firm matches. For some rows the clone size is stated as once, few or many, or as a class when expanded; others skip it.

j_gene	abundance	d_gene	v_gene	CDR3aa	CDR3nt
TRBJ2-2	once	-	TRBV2	CASSGTERNTGELFF	TGTGCCAGCAGTGGGACAGAGCGGAACACCGGGGAGCTGTTTTTT
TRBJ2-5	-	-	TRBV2	CASSARSAGQETQYF	TGTGCCAGCAGTGCTCGGAGTGCGGGGCAAGAGACCCAGTACTTC
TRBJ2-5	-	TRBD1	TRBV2	CASTRGQMLETQYF	TGTGCCAGCACCCGGGGACAGATGTTAGAGACCCAGTACTTC
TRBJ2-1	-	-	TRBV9	CASSVSVSSRTSYNEQFF	TGTGCCAGCAGCGTATCGGTGTCTAGCCGGACCTCTTACAATGAGCAGTTCTTC
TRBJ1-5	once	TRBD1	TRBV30	CAWSRTGGNQPQHF	TGTGCCTGGAGTCGGACAGGGGGGAATCAGCCCCAGCATTTT
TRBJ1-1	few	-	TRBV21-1	CASSNISGLRSEAFF	TGTGCCAGCAGCAACATATCAGGGCTACGTAGCGAAGCTTTCTTT
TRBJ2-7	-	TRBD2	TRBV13	CASRRPGGGPYEQYF	TGTGCCAGCCGTAGGCCCGGGGGAGGGCCGTACGAGCAGTACTTC
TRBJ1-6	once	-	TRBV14	CASSQGFSDIGSPLHF	TGTGCCAGCAGCCAAGGGTTCAGCGATATCGGTTCACCCCTCCACTTT
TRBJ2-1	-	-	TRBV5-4	CASSLTPNYNEQFF	TGTGCCAGCAGCTTGACACCAAACTACAATGAGCAGTTCTTC
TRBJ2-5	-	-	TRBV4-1	CASSQGGSQETQYF	TGCGCCAGCAGCCAAGGAGGTAGCCAAGAGACCCAGTACTTC
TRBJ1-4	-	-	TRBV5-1	CASSLRSATNEKLFF	TGCGCCAGCAGCTTGCGGTCGGCAACTAATGAAAAACTGTTTTTT
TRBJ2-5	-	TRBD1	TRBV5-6	CASSESGTGRETQYF	TGTGCCAGCAGCGAATCCGGGACAGGGCGAGAGACCCAGTACTTC
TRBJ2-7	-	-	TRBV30	CAWIRRGSYEQYF	TGTGCCTGGATTCGGCGTGGGAGCTACGAGCAGTACTTC
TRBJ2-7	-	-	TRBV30	CAWNLGGGGYEQYF	TGTGCCTGGAACCTAGGTGGTGGAGGCTACGAGCAGTACTTC
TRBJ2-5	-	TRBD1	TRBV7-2	CASSLANRDSSKYQETQYF	TGTGCCAGCAGCTTAGCAAATCGGGACAGCTCCAAGTACCAAGAGACCCAGTACTTC
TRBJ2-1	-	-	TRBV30	CAWSTLRVSYNEQFF	TGTGCCTGGAGTACTCTTAGAGTCTCCTACAATGAGCAGTTCTTC
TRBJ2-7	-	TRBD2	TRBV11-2	CASSSSGRAGYEQYF	TGTGCCAGCAGCTCTAGCGGGAGGGCGGGCTACGAGCAGTACTTC
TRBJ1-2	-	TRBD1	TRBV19	CASYHPKTGDGYTF	TGTGCCAGCTACCACCCAAAGACAGGGGATGGCTACACCTTC
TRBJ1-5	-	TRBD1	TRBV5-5	CASSLIPTGSRNQPQHF	TGTGCCAGCAGCTTAATTCCGACAGGGTCCCGCAATCAGCCCCAGCATTTT
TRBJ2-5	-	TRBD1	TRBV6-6	CASSYPDRGAETQYF	TGTGCCAGCAGTTACCCCGACAGGGGAGCAGAGACCCAGTACTTC
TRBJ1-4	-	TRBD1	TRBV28	CASVSGTGVEKLFF	TGTGCCAGCGTTTCCGGGACAGGGGTCGAAAAACTGTTTTTT
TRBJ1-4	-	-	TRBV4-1	CASSQEGGNEKLFF	TGCGCCAGCAGCCAAGAGGGGGGTAATGAAAAACTGTTTTTT
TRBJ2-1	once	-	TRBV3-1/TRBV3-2	CASSPTVGSYNEQFF	TGTGCCAGCAGCCCGACAGTGGGGTCCTACAATGAGCAGTTCTTC
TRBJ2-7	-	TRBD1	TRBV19	CASRDRNSYEQYF	TGTGCCAGCCGGGACAGGAACTCCTACGAGCAGTACTTC
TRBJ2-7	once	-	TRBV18	CASSPNSGYEQYF	TGTGCCAGCTCACCTAACAGCGGCTACGAGCAGTACTTC
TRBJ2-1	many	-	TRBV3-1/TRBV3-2	CASSPAGVAYNEQFF	TGTGCCAGCAGCCCCGCCGGGGTAGCTTACAATGAGCAGTTCTTC
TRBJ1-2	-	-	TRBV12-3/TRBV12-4	CASSLAGLGYTF	TGTGCCAGCTCACTGGCGGGCTTGGGCTACACCTTC
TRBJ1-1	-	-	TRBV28	CASISGGDTEAFF	TGTGCCAGCATCTCCGGTGGAGACACTGAAGCTTTCTTT
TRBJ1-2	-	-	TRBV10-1	CASRSGAGYTF	TGCGCCAGCAGATCGGGAGCGGGCTACACCTTC
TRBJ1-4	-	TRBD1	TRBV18	CASSPTGQGREKLFF	TGTGCCAGCTCACCGACCGGACAGGGTAGGGAAAAACTGTTTTTT
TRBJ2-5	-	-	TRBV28	CASRPGGMRTFTETQYF	TGTGCCAGCAGGCCTGGGGGGATGAGGACGTTCACAGAGACCCAGTACTTC
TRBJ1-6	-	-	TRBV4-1	CASSQVQRNSPLHF	TGCGCCAGCAGCCAAGTTCAGCGTAATTCACCCCTCCACTTT
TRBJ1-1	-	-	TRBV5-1	CASSGTRGTEAFF	TGCGCCAGCAGCGGTACAAGGGGCACTGAAGCTTTCTTT
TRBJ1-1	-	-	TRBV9	CASSASGGADTEAFF	TGTGCCAGCAGCGCATCAGGAGGGGCAGACACTGAAGCTTTCTTT
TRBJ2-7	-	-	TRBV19	CASSEPSYEQYF	TGTGCCAGTAGTGAGCCCTCCTACGAGCAGTACTTC
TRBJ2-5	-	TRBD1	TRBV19	CASSIGQGAVETQYF	TGTGCCAGTAGTATCGGACAGGGGGCTGTAGAGACCCAGTACTTC
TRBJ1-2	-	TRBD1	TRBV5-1	CASSSQGQGWVGYTF	TGCGCCAGCAGCTCTCAGGGACAGGGTTGGGTTGGCTACACCTTC
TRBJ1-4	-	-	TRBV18	CASSQFTGVEKLFF	TGTGCCAGCTCACAGTTTACGGGAGTGGAAAAACTGTTTTTT
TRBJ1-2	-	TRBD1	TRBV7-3	CASSGPDRGRRGYTF	TGTGCCAGCAGCGGGCCGGACAGGGGGCGCAGGGGCTACACCTTC
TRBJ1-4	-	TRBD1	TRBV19	CASRTSYRWDSATNEKLFF	TGTGCCAGTAGGACCTCCTACCGTTGGGACAGCGCAACTAATGAAAAACTGTTTTTT
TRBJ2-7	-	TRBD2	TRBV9	CASSVGKRERDEQYF	TGTGCCAGCAGCGTAGGGAAGCGGGAGAGGGACGAGCAGTACTTC
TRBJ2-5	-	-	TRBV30	CAWRNPGETQYF	TGTGCCTGGAGGAATCCCGGGGAGACCCAGTACTTC
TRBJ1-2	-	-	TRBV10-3	CAISGTSVYGYTF	TGTGCCATCAGTGGAACTTCGGTCTATGGCTACACCTTC
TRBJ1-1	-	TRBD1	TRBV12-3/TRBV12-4	CASRPGTGSEAFF	TGTGCCAGCAGACCCGGGACAGGGTCTGAAGCTTTCTTT
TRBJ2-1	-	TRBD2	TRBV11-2	CASSLYGLAGGILNEQFF	TGTGCCAGCAGCTTATACGGACTAGCGGGAGGGATCCTCAATGAGCAGTTCTTC
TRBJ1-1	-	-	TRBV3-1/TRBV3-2	CASSATGNTEAFF	TGTGCCAGCAGCGCGACAGGGAACACTGAAGCTTTCTTT
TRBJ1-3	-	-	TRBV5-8	CASSLGDARIVGTIYF	TGTGCCAGCAGCTTAGGTGACGCGAGGATAGTGGGCACCATATATTTT
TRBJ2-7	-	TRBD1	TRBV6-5	CASSYSNRGRYEQYF	TGTGCCAGCAGTTACTCGAACAGGGGCAGGTACGAGCAGTACTTC
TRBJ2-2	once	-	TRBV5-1	CASSLDTGSTGELFF	TGCGCCAGCAGCTTGGATACAGGGAGCACCGGGGAGCTGTTTTTT
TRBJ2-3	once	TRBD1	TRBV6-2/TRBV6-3	CASSWTGSTDTQYF	TGTGCCAGCAGTTGGACAGGGAGCACAGATACGCAGTATTTT
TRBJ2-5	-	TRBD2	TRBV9	CASSVETWGGETQYF	TGTGCCAGCAGCGTAGAGACCTGGGGGGGAGAGACCCAGTACTTC
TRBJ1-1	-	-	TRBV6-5	CASSYHGGGGTEAFF	TGTGCCAGCAGTTACCATGGTGGGGGGGGTACTGAAGCTTTCTTT
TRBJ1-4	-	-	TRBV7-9	CASSPTDSNEKLFF	TGTGCCAGCAGCCCAACGGACAGTAATGAAAAACTGTTTTTT
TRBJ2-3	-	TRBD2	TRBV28	CASSLGEGQSQYF	TGTGCCAGCAGTTTAGGGGAGGGCCAGAGCCAGTATTTT